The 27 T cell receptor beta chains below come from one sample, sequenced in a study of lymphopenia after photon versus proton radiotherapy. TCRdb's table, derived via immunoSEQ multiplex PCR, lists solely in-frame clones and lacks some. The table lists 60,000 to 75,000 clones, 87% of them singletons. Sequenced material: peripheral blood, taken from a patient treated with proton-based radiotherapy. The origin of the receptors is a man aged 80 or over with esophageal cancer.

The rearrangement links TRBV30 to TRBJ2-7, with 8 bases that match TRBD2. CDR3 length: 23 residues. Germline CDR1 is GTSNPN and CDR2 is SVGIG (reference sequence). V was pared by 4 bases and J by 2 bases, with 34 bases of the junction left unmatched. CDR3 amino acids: CAWIWTGVLSGLVMAFWTYEQYF. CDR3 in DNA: TGTGCCTGGATATGGACGGGTGTCCTTTCGGGACTAGTGATGGCTTTCTGGACCTACGAGCAGTACTTC.

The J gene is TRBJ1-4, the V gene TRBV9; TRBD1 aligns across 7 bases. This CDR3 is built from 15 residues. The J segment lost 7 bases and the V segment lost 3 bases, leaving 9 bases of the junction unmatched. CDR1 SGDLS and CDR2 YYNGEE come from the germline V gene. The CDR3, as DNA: TGTGCCAGCAGCGCGACAGGGAATTGGGCTGAAAAACTGTTTTTT. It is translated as CASSATGNWAEKLFF.

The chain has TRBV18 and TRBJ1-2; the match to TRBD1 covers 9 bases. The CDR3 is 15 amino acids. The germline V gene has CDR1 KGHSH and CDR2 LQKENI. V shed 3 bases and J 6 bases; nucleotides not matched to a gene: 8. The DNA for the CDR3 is TGTGCCAGCTCACCCAACAGGGGGCGATGGGATGGCTACACCTTC. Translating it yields CASSPNRGRWDGYTF.

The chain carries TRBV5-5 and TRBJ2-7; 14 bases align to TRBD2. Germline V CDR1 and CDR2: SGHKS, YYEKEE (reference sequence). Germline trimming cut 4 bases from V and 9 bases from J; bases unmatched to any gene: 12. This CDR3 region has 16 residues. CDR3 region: CASSPSGTSGRGGQYF. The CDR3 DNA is TGTGCCAGCAGCCCCTCGGGGACTAGCGGGAGAGGTGGGCAGTACTTC.

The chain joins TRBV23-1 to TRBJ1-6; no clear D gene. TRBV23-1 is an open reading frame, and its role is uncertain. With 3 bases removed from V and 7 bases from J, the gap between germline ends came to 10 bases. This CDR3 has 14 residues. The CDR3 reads CASSHQTPNSPLHF. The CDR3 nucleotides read TGCGCCAGCAGTCACCAGACTCCCAATTCACCCCTCCACTTT.

CDR3 in DNA: TGTGCCAGTAGTGCACGGACTAGCGGGATCTACGAGCAGTACTTC. This encodes CASSARTSGIYEQYF. This rearrangement joins TRBV19 to TRBJ2-7; 12 bases match TRBD2. The V gene end was trimmed by 5 bases and the J gene end by 3 bases; junction bases not matched to a gene: 5. The CDR3 extends over 15 amino acids. Germline V lookup: CDR1 LNHDA, CDR2 SQIVND (reference sequence).

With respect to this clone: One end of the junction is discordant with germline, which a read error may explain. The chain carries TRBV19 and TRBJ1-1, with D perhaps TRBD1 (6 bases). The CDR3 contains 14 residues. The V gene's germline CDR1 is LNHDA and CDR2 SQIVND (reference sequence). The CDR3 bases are TGTGCCAGTAGTGTCATAGGGGGAGCCGGGGGACCCTCTTTT. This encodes CASSVIGGAGGPSF.

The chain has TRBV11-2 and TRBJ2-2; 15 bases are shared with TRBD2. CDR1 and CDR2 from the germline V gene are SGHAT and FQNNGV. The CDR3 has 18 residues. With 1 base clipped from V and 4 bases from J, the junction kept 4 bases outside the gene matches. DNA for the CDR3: TGTGCCAGCAGCTTAGCCGGACTAGCGGGAGGGCTCACCGGGGAGCTGTTTTTT. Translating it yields CASSLAGLAGGLTGELFF.

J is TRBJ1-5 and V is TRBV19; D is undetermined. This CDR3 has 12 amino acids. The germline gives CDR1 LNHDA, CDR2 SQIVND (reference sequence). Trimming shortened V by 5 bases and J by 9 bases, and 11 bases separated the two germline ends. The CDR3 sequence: CASSQTEGPQHF. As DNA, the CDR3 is TGTGCCAGTAGTCAGACGGAGGGGCCCCAGCATTTT.

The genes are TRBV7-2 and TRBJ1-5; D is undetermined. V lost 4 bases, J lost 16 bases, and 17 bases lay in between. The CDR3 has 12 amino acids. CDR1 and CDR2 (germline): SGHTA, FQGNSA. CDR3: CASSSTGPPRHF. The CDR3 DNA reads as TGTGCCAGCAGCTCCACGGGTCCCCCCCGCCATTTT.

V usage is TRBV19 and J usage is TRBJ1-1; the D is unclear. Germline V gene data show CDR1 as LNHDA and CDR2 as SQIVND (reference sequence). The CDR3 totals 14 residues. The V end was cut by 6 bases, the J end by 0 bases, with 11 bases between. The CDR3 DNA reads TGTGCCAGTAGGATCGACCCGGTGAACACTGAAGCTTTCTTT. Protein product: CASRIDPVNTEAFF.

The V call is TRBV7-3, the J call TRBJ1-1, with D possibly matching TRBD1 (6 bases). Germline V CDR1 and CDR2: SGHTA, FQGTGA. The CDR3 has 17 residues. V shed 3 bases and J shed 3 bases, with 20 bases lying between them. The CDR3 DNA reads TGTGCCAGCAGCTTCGGGGGGGCCACCAGTATCTACACTGAAGCTTTCTTT. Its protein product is CASSFGGATSIYTEAFF.

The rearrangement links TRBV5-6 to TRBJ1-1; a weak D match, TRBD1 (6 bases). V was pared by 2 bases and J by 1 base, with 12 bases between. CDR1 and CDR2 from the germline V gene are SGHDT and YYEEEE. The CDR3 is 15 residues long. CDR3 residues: CASSFEFRGNTEAFF. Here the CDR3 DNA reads TGTGCCAGCAGCTTCGAATTCAGGGGGAACACTGAAGCTTTCTTT.

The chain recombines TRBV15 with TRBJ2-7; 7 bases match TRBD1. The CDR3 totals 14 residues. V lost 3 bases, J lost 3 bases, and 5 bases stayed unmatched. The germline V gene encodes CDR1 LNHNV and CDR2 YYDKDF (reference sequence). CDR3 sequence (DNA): TGTGCCACCAGCAGGGGGCCAGGGGGCTACGAGCAGTACTTC. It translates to CATSRGPGGYEQYF.

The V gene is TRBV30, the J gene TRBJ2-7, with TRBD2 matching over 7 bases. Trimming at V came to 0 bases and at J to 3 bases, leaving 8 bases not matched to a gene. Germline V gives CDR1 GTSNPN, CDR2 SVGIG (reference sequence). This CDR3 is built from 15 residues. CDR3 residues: CAWSVSSGAYYEQYF. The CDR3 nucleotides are TGTGCCTGGAGTGTATCTAGCGGTGCATACTACGAGCAGTACTTC.

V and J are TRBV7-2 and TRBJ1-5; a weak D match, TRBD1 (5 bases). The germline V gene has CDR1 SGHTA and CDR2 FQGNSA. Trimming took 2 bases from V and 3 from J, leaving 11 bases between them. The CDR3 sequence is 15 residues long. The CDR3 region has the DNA TGTGCCAGCAGCTTAATGCTAGGGGCCAATCAGCCCCAGCATTTT. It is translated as CASSLMLGANQPQHF.

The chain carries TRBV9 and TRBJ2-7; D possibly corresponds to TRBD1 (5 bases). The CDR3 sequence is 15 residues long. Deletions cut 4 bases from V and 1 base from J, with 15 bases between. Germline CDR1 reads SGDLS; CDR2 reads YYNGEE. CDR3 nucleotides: TGTGCCAGCAGCACCTCCGCAGGGATTTCCTACGAGCAGTACTTC. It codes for CASSTSAGISYEQYF. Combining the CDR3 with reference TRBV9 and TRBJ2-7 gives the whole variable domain DSGVTQTPKHLITATGQRVTLRCSPRSGDLSVYWYQQSLDQGLQFLIQYYNGEERAKGNILERFSAQQFPDLHSELNLSSLELGDSALYFCASSTSAGISYEQYFGPGTRLTVT.

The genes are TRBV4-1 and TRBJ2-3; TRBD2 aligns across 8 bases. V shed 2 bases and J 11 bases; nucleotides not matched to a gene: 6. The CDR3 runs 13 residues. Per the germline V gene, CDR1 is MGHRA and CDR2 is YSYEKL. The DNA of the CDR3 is TGCGCCAGCAGCCAATCGCGGGGGGATGGGCAGTATTTT. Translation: CASSQSRGDGQYF.

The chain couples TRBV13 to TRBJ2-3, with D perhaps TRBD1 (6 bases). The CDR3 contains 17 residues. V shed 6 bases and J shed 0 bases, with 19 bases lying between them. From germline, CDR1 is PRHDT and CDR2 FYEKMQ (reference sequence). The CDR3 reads CASRPGVGLSSTDTQYF. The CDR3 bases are TGTGCCAGCAGGCCAGGGGTAGGGCTGTCTAGCACAGATACGCAGTATTTT.

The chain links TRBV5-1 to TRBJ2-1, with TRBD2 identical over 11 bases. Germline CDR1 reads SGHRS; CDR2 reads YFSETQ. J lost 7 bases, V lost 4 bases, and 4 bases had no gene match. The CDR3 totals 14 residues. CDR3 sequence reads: CASSGGLAVNEQFF. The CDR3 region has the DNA TGCGCCAGCAGCGGGGGACTAGCGGTGAATGAGCAGTTCTTC.

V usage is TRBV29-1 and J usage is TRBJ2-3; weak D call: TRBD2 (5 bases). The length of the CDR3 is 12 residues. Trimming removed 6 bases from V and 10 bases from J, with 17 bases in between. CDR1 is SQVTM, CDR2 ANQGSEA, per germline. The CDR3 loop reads CSVPVAGPAQYF. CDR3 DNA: TGCAGCGTCCCCGTTGCGGGCCCGGCGCAGTATTTT.

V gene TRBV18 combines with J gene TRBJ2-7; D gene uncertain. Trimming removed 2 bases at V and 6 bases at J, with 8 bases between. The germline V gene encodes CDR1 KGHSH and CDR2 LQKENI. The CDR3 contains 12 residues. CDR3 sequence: CASSPSGPEQYF. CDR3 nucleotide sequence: TGTGCCAGCTCACCATCCGGGCCCGAGCAGTACTTC.

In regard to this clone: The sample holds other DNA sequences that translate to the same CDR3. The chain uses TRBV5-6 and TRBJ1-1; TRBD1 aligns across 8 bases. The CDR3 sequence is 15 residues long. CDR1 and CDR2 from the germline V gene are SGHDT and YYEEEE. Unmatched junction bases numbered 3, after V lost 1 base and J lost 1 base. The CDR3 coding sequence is TGTGCCAGCAGCTTGCGCGGGACAGGGAACACTGAAGCTTTCTTT. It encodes CASSLRGTGNTEAFF.

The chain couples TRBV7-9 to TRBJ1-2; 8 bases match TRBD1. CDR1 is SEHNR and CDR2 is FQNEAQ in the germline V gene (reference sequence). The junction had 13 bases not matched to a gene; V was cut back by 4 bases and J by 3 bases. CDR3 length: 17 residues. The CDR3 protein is CASSSRTGRGSDYGYTF. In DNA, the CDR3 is TGTGCCAGCAGCTCCAGGACAGGGCGAGGGTCGGACTATGGCTACACCTTC.

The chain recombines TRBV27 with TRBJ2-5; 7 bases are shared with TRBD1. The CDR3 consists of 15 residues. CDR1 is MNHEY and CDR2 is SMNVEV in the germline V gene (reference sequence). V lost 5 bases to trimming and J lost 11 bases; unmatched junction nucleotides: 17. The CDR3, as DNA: TGTGCCAGCAGTCCTAGACAGGGACCGTCGTGGGAGCAGTACTTC. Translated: CASSPRQGPSWEQYF.

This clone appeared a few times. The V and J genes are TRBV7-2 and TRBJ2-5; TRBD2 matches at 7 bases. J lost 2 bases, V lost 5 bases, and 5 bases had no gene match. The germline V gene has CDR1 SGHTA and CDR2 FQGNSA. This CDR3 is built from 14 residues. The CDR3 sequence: CASSHQRGQETQYF. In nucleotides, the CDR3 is TGTGCCAGCAGCCACCAGCGGGGACAAGAGACCCAGTACTTC. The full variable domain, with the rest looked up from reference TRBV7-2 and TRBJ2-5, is GAGVSQSPSNKVTEKGKDVELRCDPISGHTALYWYRQSLGQGLEFLIYFQGNSAPDKSGLPSDRFSAERTGGSVSTLTIQRTQQEDSAVYLCASSHQRGQETQYFGPGTRLLVL.

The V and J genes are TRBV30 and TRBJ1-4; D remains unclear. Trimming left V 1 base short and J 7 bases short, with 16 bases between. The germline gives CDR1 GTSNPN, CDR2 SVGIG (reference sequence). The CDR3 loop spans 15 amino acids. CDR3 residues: CAWSGQISWSEKLFF. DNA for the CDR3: TGTGCCTGGAGTGGACAAATTTCTTGGAGTGAAAAACTGTTTTTT.